The T cell receptor (beta chain) described here comes from a study of OX40 agonist ivuxolimab in advanced cancers. On the study more broadly: Dose-escalation patients' cancers were hepatocellular carcinoma, melanoma, renal cell or head and neck cancer.

Sampled blood was obtained at baseline, cycle 4 day 1, and cycle 7 day 1. The method was immunoSEQ multiplex PCR; TCRdb's version includes in-frame clones alone and lacks a portion of them. Of 74,000 or so clones detected, about 85% appear once; the ten largest clones hold 2%. This receptor was obtained from an adult with an advanced solid tumor such as melanoma, head and neck, liver or kidney cancer. Specimen: CD4+ or CD8+ T cells sorted from blood, collected in a trial of the OX40 agonist ivuxolimab.

Here the CDR3 reads CASSPVLGTGAYEQYF. CDR3 DNA: TGCGCCAGCAGCCCCGTCCTCGGGACAGGGGCCTACGAGCAGTACTTC. The chain links TRBV5-1 to TRBJ2-7; TRBD1 matches 10 bases. The germline V gene has CDR1 SGHRS and CDR2 YFSETQ. J lost 2 bases, V lost 4 bases, and 9 bases had no gene match. CDR3 size: 16 residues.